Included here is one TCR beta chain sequence, with context. Its antigen remains undetermined. Qualities for individual bases were not recorded, and no much larger clone is one base off. The data derive from a study of T cell responses to AZD1222 COVID-19 vaccine (dated by TCRdb to about 2021). Describing the broader study: AZD1222 recipients whose second dose came at about 4 weeks and those whose second dose came at about 12 weeks were combined into one group, since spike-specific TCR depth and breadth did not differ between the two schedules. Trial participants were enrolled by age into 18-55, 56-69 and 70-plus year subgroups, with around 140, 26 and 57 TCR-sequenced participants respectively. A total of over 230 trial participants underwent TCR sequencing, of whom approximately 210 received two doses of AZD1222 and 26 received two doses of the MenACWY control vaccine.

What this sample's time point label stands for: baseline before first vaccination. Vaccinee samples came from UK trials COV001 and COV002, including a single-blind randomized controlled phase 2/3 trial of AZD1222 (ChAdOx1 nCoV-19) in healthy adults. Trial participant PBMC samples were collected at day 0 and day 28 after the second dose for TCRbeta chain sequencing. The CDR3 regions of human TCRbeta chains were analyzed by immunosequencing. As for the authors' bioinformatics: Repertoire TCRs were matched against a reference library of SARS-CoV-2-specific TCRs generated with the MIRA antigen-specificity platform. Breadth was defined as the fraction of unique TCRs that were SARS-CoV-2-associated. Depth was defined as the fraction of total T cells that were SARS-CoV-2-associated. Using the MIRA data, each spike-specific TCR was assigned both to the spike region to which the TCR was reactive and to a CD4 or CD8 class. Log10-transformed breadth and depth values were compared by one-way ANOVA with Sidak's multiple comparisons tests. TCRdb provides this immuneACCESS table in a form limited to in-frame rearrangements. Some clones are lacking; in checked studies, under half of them reflect an unresolved V gene, and why the rest are absent is not known. V and J calls and clone size are those listed in that table; D and trimming were worked out from the DNA. For this sample the table gives around 100,000 clones, of which 85% to 90% were detected only once. The ten most abundant clones make up approximately 15% of the sample.

Reading the germline V gene gives CDR1 SGHVS and CDR2 FQNEAQ. Trimming costs V 1 base and J 7 bases, and their ends lie 10 bases apart. Measured from the cysteine to the phenylalanine, the CDR3 is 13 residues long. Of all the DNA, just the CDR3 is kept, 39 bases in frame from base 1. General study outcomes and caveats: Conclusions about previously exposed vaccinees are limited because only five to seven AZD1222 recipients were SARS-CoV-2 seropositive at baseline. The vaccine-associated CD4 TCRs covered the entire spike protein, and the dominant responses fell in regions 160-218 and 743-854. The 56-69-year group was small, and its depth increase did not reach significance, likely because of low power. Participants were mostly white British and included more females than males, and it was suggested by the authors that clonal diversity may have been underestimated. After two AZD1222 doses, both the breadth and the depth of spike-specific TCRs were significantly higher than at day 0 and than in MenACWY recipients. Because no day 14 peak-response samples were available, repertoires were characterized only after the peak T cell response. Nearly half of unique spike-specific TCRs reportedly recognized epitopes outside regions mutated in the B.1.351 and B.1.1.7 variants.

The receptor chain draws on TRBV7-8 and TRBJ1-1, with TRBD1 tentatively as D gene (6 bases match). The sample was peripheral blood, taken on day 0 of AZD1222 vaccination. The clonotype originates from an adult in good health. The DNA sequence is TGTGCCAGCAGCTTAGACAGGGTGGGTGAAGCTTTCTTT. It is translated as CASSLDRVGEAFF.